This TCR beta chain derives from a study of spatial heterogeneity in lung cancer. Points from the study as a whole: For expanded intratumoral alpha and beta TCRs, counts tracked tumor mutation counts.

CDR3 length: 11 residues. CDR1 SQVTM and CDR2 ANQGSEA come from the germline V gene. The V end was cut by 0 bases, the J end by 14 bases, with 11 bases between. MiXCR was run by TCRdb on the 5' RACE reads, yielding one entry per CDR3 protein. The data show approximately 9,600 distinct CDR3 sequences, under 8.5% seen once. The time point denotes: sample taken at primary tumor resection. This clonotype was observed at least ten times. What it binds is unknown. The specimen was lung tumor tissue, collected at surgery. This clonotype originated in a male donor with early-stage non-small cell lung cancer. The chain is built from TRBV29-1 and TRBJ2-1, with D possibly TRBD2 on 6 matching bases. CDR3 protein: CSVEDGRGEFF. The CDR3 DNA reads as TGCAGCGTTGAAGATGGGCGGGGTGAGTTCTTC.